This T cell receptor (beta chain) was observed in a study of cytomegalovirus exposure and HLA in healthy donors. Study-level results: The study listed 150 to 200 cytomegalovirus-associated TCR beta chains. High specificity and sensitivity for cytomegalovirus status were reported for the classifier.

About this clone itself: The antigen remains unidentified.

Generated by immunoSEQ multiplex PCR, the TCRdb table keeps only in-frame clones and is missing some. The top ten hold around 2% of the sample, which has 120,000 or so clones, roughly 88% seen once. With V trimmed by 5 bases and J by 5 bases, 7 bases remained unmatched. CDR1 is SGHVS and CDR2 is FQNEAQ in the germline V gene. The CDR3 is 14 amino acids. V usage is TRBV7-8 and J usage is TRBJ2-7, with TRBD1 matching over 9 bases. The sample consisted of PBMCs. The source of this sequence is a young man in good health and CMV-seronegative. The CDR3 DNA reads TGTGCCAGCAGCCGGGGACAGGGCATCCACGAGCAGTACTTC. Protein: CASSRGQGIHEQYF. Full variable domain (rest looked up from reference TRBV7-8 and TRBJ2-7): GAGVSQSPRYKVAKRGQDVALRCDPISGHVSLFWYQQALGQGPEFLTYFQNEAQLDKSGLPSDRFFAERPEGSVSTLKIQRTQQEDSAVYLCASSRGQGIHEQYFGPGTRLTVT.